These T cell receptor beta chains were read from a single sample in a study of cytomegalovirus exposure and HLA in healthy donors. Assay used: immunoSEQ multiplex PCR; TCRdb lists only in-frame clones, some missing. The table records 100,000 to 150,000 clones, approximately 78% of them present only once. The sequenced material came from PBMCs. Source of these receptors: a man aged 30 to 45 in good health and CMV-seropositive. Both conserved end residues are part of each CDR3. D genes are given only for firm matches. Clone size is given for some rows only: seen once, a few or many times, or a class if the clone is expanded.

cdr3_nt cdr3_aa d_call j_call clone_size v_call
TGTGCCTGGAGTGTAACTAGCGGGATGGTTCAAGAGACCCAGTACTTC CAWSVTSGMVQETQYF TRBD2 TRBJ2-5 once TRBV30
TGTGCCAGCAGCCGCCGGACAGGGATCGGCAATGAGCAGTTCTTC CASSRRTGIGNEQFF TRBD1 TRBJ2-1 . TRBV7-2
TGTGCCAGCAGCTACGGGACAGGGTTTGGCAATCAGCCCCAGCATTTT CASSYGTGFGNQPQHF TRBD1 TRBJ1-5 . TRBV7-8
TGTGCCAGCAGCTTCCAGCTAGATTCAACCGGGGAGCTGTTTTTT CASSFQLDSTGELFF . TRBJ2-2 . TRBV11-2
TGTGCCAGCAGCTTACAGGGGAACACTGAAGCTTTCTTT CASSLQGNTEAFF . TRBJ1-1 . TRBV11-3
TGTGCCAGCAGTACCACAGGGGTCGAAGGCACCGGGGAGCTGTTTTTT CASSTTGVEGTGELFF TRBD1 TRBJ2-2 . TRBV27
TGTGCCAGCAGTACCCCCGGGACTAGCGGCCACGAGCAGTACTTC CASSTPGTSGHEQYF TRBD2 TRBJ2-7 . TRBV28
TGTGCCAGCAGTCAAAGGGGGATGGGCTATGGCTACACCTTC CASSQRGMGYGYTF . TRBJ1-2 . TRBV27
TGCGCCAGCAGTCCATCCTCAAATGCACTTCAGTACTTC CASSPSSNALQYF . TRBJ2-7 . TRBV5-1
TGTGCCAGCAGCTTAGACCCCGGGATCAAAAACATTCAGTACTTC CASSLDPGIKNIQYF . TRBJ2-4 . TRBV7-9
TGTGCCAGCAGCGTAGGAGGGAGCAGTGGAAACACCATATATTTT CASSVGGSSGNTIYF . TRBJ1-3 . TRBV9
TGTGCCAGTAGTTTGGCCAGGGTCGATGAAAAACTGTTTTTT CASSLARVDEKLFF . TRBJ1-4 . TRBV19
TGTGCCAGCAGTTTTCCTTACTCGAACCCCCTGGCTAACTATGGCTACACCTTC CASSFPYSNPLANYGYTF . TRBJ1-2 . TRBV28
TGCGCCAGCAGCCAAGGAGTGGGGACAGGGGGCGTGTACGAGCAGTACTTC CASSQGVGTGGVYEQYF TRBD1 TRBJ2-7 . TRBV4-1
TGTGCCAGCAGTTATTCGACAGGGGACTCCTACGAGCAGTACTTC CASSYSTGDSYEQYF TRBD1 TRBJ2-7 . TRBV6-5
TGTGCCAGCACCCCAACCACAGGGGTGGGTCAGCCCCAGCATTTT CASTPTTGVGQPQHF TRBD1 TRBJ1-5 . TRBV28
TGTGCCAGCAGCCCCCCTTATCCCGCCGGCTCCTACGAGCAGTACTTC CASSPPYPAGSYEQYF . TRBJ2-7 . TRBV7-2
TGTGCCAGCGGAACTAGCGGGAGGGCAGGTACGCAGTATTTT CASGTSGRAGTQYF TRBD2 TRBJ2-3 . TRBV7-8
TGTGCCACCAATGCGGACAGGGGCCACACAGATACGCAGTATTTT CATNADRGHTDTQYF TRBD1 TRBJ2-3 . TRBV15
TGTGCCAGCAGCCCCGGGACAGGGGAAGAGCAGTACTTC CASSPGTGEEQYF TRBD1 TRBJ2-7 . TRBV28
TGTGCCAGCAGCCCGGACAGGGGAGGGGAGACCCAGTACTTC CASSPDRGGETQYF TRBD1 TRBJ2-5 . TRBV5-5
TGTGCCAGCAGTTCCCCAGGGTTCAACACTGAAGCTTTCTTT CASSSPGFNTEAFF . TRBJ1-1 . TRBV28
TGTGCCAGCGGGGCAGGTCCCCAGCGGGGAGCTTTCTTT CASGAGPQRGAFF . TRBJ1-1 . TRBV6-6
TGTGCCAGCAGCCAAAAGACAGGGGGCTATACTGAAGCTTTCTTT CASSQKTGGYTEAFF TRBD1 TRBJ1-1 . TRBV6-1
TGTGCCATCAGTGATCCCTCGGACAAGCCTTACGAGCAGTACTTC CAISDPSDKPYEQYF . TRBJ2-7 once TRBV10-3
TGTGCCAGCAGTCCTACCCGCGCTACGAGCAATGAGCAGTTCTTC CASSPTRATSNEQFF . TRBJ2-1 . TRBV7-9
TGTGCCAGCAGCCCGACAGGAAAAACTGAAGCTTTCTTT CASSPTGKTEAFF . TRBJ1-1 once TRBV7-9
TGTGCCAGCAGTTTAAGTAGGGGGACCCTCTATGGCTACACCTTC CASSLSRGTLYGYTF . TRBJ1-2 few TRBV27
TGTGCCAGCAGCGTAGCGGGACAAGGGTTGGATGAGCAGTTCTTC CASSVAGQGLDEQFF . TRBJ2-1 . TRBV9
TGTGCCAGCAGCCCTCAGGGGGCGAACACTGAAGCTTTCTTT CASSPQGANTEAFF TRBD1 TRBJ1-1 . TRBV27
TGTGCCAGCAGCGTAGTGGTCGGGAGGGCCAACAATGAGCAGTTCTTC CASSVVVGRANNEQFF TRBD2 TRBJ2-1 . TRBV9
TGCGCCAGCAGCGAGACTAGCCTATACGAGCAGTACTTC CASSETSLYEQYF TRBD2 TRBJ2-7 . TRBV5-1
TGTGCCAGCAGTGACGGGACTAGCGGCCACAATGAGCAGTTCTTC CASSDGTSGHNEQFF TRBD2 TRBJ2-1 . TRBV6-1
TGTGCCAGCAGCGTAGACATCTTTGCTGGAAACACCATATATTTT CASSVDIFAGNTIYF . TRBJ1-3 . TRBV9
TGTGCCAGCAGCTTAGATCAGGGACAGGGGTTATATGGCTACACCTTC CASSLDQGQGLYGYTF TRBD1 TRBJ1-2 . TRBV11-2
TGTGCCAGCAGCGATGAAGCGGGAGCTAGCACAGATACGCAGTATTTT CASSDEAGASTDTQYF TRBD2 TRBJ2-3 . TRBV9
TGTGCCAGCAGCTTAGCAGGGGGCAATCAGCCCCAGCATTTT CASSLAGGNQPQHF . TRBJ1-5 . TRBV7-9
TGTGCCAGCAGCACTACCGGGACTAGCGGATCCGAGCAGTACTTC CASSTTGTSGSEQYF TRBD2 TRBJ2-7 . TRBV7-2
TGTGCCAGCTCACCTAGCGGGAGAGGCGAGCAGTACTTC CASSPSGRGEQYF TRBD2 TRBJ2-7 . TRBV18
TGCGCCAGCAGCATGGGGGCGAGCACAGATACGCAGTATTTT CASSMGASTDTQYF . TRBJ2-3 few TRBV5-1
TGTGCCAGCAGCTTAGCGCGGCAGGGGGCGGATGGGGCCAACGTCCTGACTTTC CASSLARQGADGANVLTF TRBD1 TRBJ2-6 once TRBV7-2
TGTGCCAGCAGCGGCCTCCGATCGGAAAGCGGAGAGACCCAGTACTTC CASSGLRSESGETQYF . TRBJ2-5 . TRBV9
TGTGCCTGGAGAAATCGGGGGGGCTCCTACAATGAGCAGTTCTTC CAWRNRGGSYNEQFF TRBD2 TRBJ2-1 . TRBV30